The 19 T cell receptor beta chains in this list originate from one sample, sequenced in a study of cytomegalovirus exposure and HLA in healthy donors. 13 Jbeta primers and 60 Vbeta primers were used for the PCR. Libraries were prepared by immunoSEQ multiplex PCR; TCRdb keeps only in-frame clonotypes and omits some of them. The sample has 100,000 to 150,000 clones, roughly 82% seen once; the top ten hold approximately 4.2%. The material sequenced was PBMCs. The source is a male donor in good health and CMV-seropositive.

In its sample, this clone was seen a few times. V and J are TRBV18 and TRBJ1-3; TRBD1 agrees at 11 bases. After removal of 2 bases from V and 8 bases from J, the junction contained 5 bases not matched to a gene. This CDR3 is 15 amino acids long. Germline V gene sequence: CDR1 KGHSH, CDR2 LQKENI. The CDR3 sequence is CASSPAGTGGYTIYF. The CDR3, as DNA: TGTGCCAGCTCACCAGCCGGGACAGGGGGTTACACCATATATTTT.

The rearrangement uses TRBV5-1 and TRBJ1-3; D is ambiguous. CDR1 is SGHRS, CDR2 YFSETQ, per germline. The CDR3 sequence is 14 residues long. V gave up 0 bases and J gave up 0 bases, with 4 bases separating them. CDR3 coding DNA: TGCGCCAGCAGCTTGGACAACTCTGGAAACACCATATATTTT. It is translated as CASSLDNSGNTIYF.

This clone was counted between two and nine times. CDR3 sequence: CASKVASSGNTIYF. The CDR3 DNA reads as TGTGCCAGTAAAGTCGCCAGCTCTGGAAACACCATATATTTT. V gene TRBV19 combines with J gene TRBJ1-3; D unclear. The CDR3 sequence is 14 residues long. Trimming cost V 7 bases and J 0 bases, with 10 bases left between them. Germline V gene sequence: CDR1 LNHDA, CDR2 SQIVND (reference sequence).

The chain carries TRBV7-9 and TRBJ1-2; tentatively, D is TRBD1 (6 bases). The V gene's germline CDR1 is SEHNR and CDR2 FQNEAQ (reference sequence). V lost 3 bases to trimming and J lost 0 bases, with 8 bases between them. This CDR3 is built from 14 residues. As DNA, the CDR3 is TGTGCCAGCAGCTTCACAGGGTCTAACTATGGCTACACCTTC. Translating it yields CASSFTGSNYGYTF.

The rearrangement links TRBV5-5 to TRBJ1-4; 8 bases fit TRBD1. This CDR3 spans 16 amino acids. J lost 2 bases, V lost 1 base, and 4 bases had no gene match. Germline V lookup: CDR1 SGHKS, CDR2 YYEKEE (reference sequence). The CDR3 here is CASSLRGTGTNEKLFF. CDR3 nucleotide sequence: TGTGCCAGCAGCTTGCGAGGGACAGGCACTAATGAAAAACTGTTTTTT.

The chain has TRBV14 and TRBJ2-7; tentatively, D is TRBD2 (7 bases). This CDR3 contains 15 residues. V was shortened by 4 bases and J by 6 bases, with 19 bases between the two germline ends. Germline CDR1 reads SGHDN; CDR2 reads FVKESK. The DNA of the CDR3 is TGTGCCAGCAGCCCCTTGGGGGGGGCCGGGGTCGAGCAGTACTTC. Translated: CASSPLGGAGVEQYF.

The rearrangement joins TRBV4-1 to TRBJ1-1; D remains ambiguous. Germline-derived CDR1 and CDR2 are MGHRA and YSYEKL. V shed 0 bases and J shed 11 bases, with 7 bases lying between them. This CDR3 region has 11 residues. The CDR3: CASSQEGHAFF. The CDR3, as DNA: TGCGCCAGCAGCCAAGAGGGCCACGCTTTCTTT.

The chain links TRBV5-4 to TRBJ2-1, with TRBD2 matching 8 bases. CDR3 length: 15 amino acids. V shed 4 bases, J shed 4 bases, and the junction held 7 bases outside the gene matches. Germline-derived CDR1 and CDR2 are SGHNT and YYREEE (reference sequence). The chain's CDR3 is CASSTRASGYNEQFF. CDR3 nucleotide sequence: TGTGCCAGCAGCACCCGTGCTAGCGGGTACAATGAGCAGTTCTTC. The variable domain in full, completed from reference TRBV5-4 and TRBJ2-1, reads ETGVTQSPTHLIKTRGQQVTLRCSSQSGHNTVSWYQQALGQGPQFIFQYYREEENGRGNFPPRFSGLQFPNYSSELNVNALELDDSALYLCASSTRASGYNEQFFGPGTRLTVL.

The chain joins TRBV7-9 to TRBJ1-6; weak D call: TRBD1 (5 bases). This CDR3 comprises 15 residues. V gave up 2 bases and J gave up 6 bases, with 11 bases separating them. Per germline, CDR1 SEHNR and CDR2 FQNEAQ (reference sequence). CDR3 sequence (DNA): TGTGCCAGCAGCTTAATGGGGGGGATTAATTCACCCCTCCACTTT. Translation: CASSLMGGINSPLHF.

This clone was picked up one time. A read error may account for a junction end that differs from germline. The chain is built from TRBV30 and TRBJ2-4; 9 nucleotides agree with TRBD2. This CDR3 comprises 15 residues. The germline V gene has CDR1 GTSNPN and CDR2 SVGIG (reference sequence). CDR3 bases: TGTGCCTGGAGGGAAATAGCGGGGGCTCAAAACAGTCAGTACTTC. Amino acid sequence: CAWREIAGAQNSQYF. Filled out from reference TRBV30 and TRBJ2-4, the complete variable domain reads SQTIHQWPATLVQPVGSPLSLECTVEGTSNPNLYWYRQAAGRGLQLLFYSVGIGQISSEVPQNLSASRPQDRQFILSSKKLLLSDSGFYLCAWREIAGAQNSQYFGAGTRLSVL.

This chain joins TRBV30 and TRBJ1-6; the D gene is possibly TRBD1 (5 bases). The CDR3 covers 16 residues. Germline CDR1 and CDR2: GTSNPN and SVGIG (reference sequence). Trimming took off 2 bases at V and 5 bases at J, with 16 bases between the two ends. The DNA of the CDR3 is TGTGCCTGGAGTCCCCTGGGGCCCGGAAATAATTCACCCCTCCACTTT. Encoded protein: CAWSPLGPGNNSPLHF.

The chain is built from TRBV29-1 and TRBJ2-5; TRBD2 matches at 12 bases. Germline V gives CDR1 SQVTM, CDR2 ANQGSEA. V gave up 6 bases and J gave up 2 bases; unmatched junction bases: 19. The CDR3 is made up of 19 amino acids. CDR3 coding DNA: TGCAGCGTCGAGGGCCTAGCGGGGGGGCCCTTCTCTAATCAAGAGACCCAGTACTTC. Translated: CSVEGLAGGPFSNQETQYF.

The chain uses TRBV7-6 and TRBJ2-7, with TRBD2 matching 9 bases. Germline V gene data show CDR1 as SGHVS and CDR2 as FNYEAQ. CDR3 length: 15 residues. The V and J ends lost 6 bases and 1 base, in that order; junction bases with no gene match: 7. For the CDR3, the DNA is TGTGCCAGCAGAGATAGCGGGAGTGGTTCCTACGAGCAGTACTTC. It encodes CASRDSGSGSYEQYF.

The rearrangement joins TRBV7-3 to TRBJ2-3; D gene unclear. V was cut by 5 bases and J by 8 bases, with 11 bases left in between. Germline CDR1 SGHTA, CDR2 FQGTGA. This CDR3 spans 12 amino acids. CDR3 DNA sequence: TGTGCCAGCAGCCCCACATCGGGTACGCAGTATTTT. Translating it yields CASSPTSGTQYF.

In this sample, this clone is medium-sized. The chain couples TRBV6-4 to TRBJ2-2; 8 bases are a match to TRBD2. The CDR3 sequence is 14 residues long. Per germline, CDR1 MRHNA and CDR2 SNTAGT. The V gene end was trimmed by 4 bases and the J gene end by 4 bases; junction bases not matched to a gene: 2. The CDR3, as DNA: TGTGCCAGCAGTGTCGGGACTAGCACCGGGGAGCTGTTTTTT. It encodes CASSVGTSTGELFF.

The CDR3 region has the DNA TGTGCCAGCAGTGCCCAGGGCTGGGACACCTACGAGCAGTACTTC. This codes for CASSAQGWDTYEQYF. The chain couples TRBV6-1 to TRBJ2-7; possible D gene TRBD1, 6 bases. From germline, CDR1 is MNHNS and CDR2 SASEGT. Trimming left V 4 bases short and J 2 bases short, with 15 bases between. This CDR3 has 15 residues.

The chain combines TRBV9 with TRBJ2-3; tentatively, D is TRBD1 (7 bases). From germline, CDR1 is SGDLS and CDR2 YYNGEE. The CDR3 is 17 amino acids. V was trimmed by 0 bases and J by 2 bases, leaving 16 bases between them. Here the CDR3 reads CASSVGRRDRITDTQYF. In DNA, the CDR3 is TGTGCCAGCAGCGTAGGCAGGAGGGACAGAATCACAGATACGCAGTATTTT.

Notes on this clone: Other DNA sequences from this sample encode an identical CDR3 as well. The V gene is TRBV14, the J gene TRBJ1-2; the match to TRBD1 covers 7 bases. This CDR3 contains 16 residues. Trimming took 4 bases from V and 3 from J; bases not matched to a gene: 11. Germline loops: CDR1 SGHDN, CDR2 FVKESK. The CDR3 DNA follows: TGTGCCAGCAGCCCCGGCCTGGGCAGGGGGGACTATGGCTACACCTTC. As protein: CASSPGLGRGDYGYTF.

This clone has more than one count but fewer than ten. The CDR3 DNA sequence: TGTGCCAGTAGTATCCAGGGTGATACCTACAATGAGCAGTTCTTC. Protein: CASSIQGDTYNEQFF. The chain has TRBV19 and TRBJ2-1; TRBD1 might be the D (5 bases). The CDR3 contains 15 residues. Trimming removed 3 bases at V and 2 bases at J, with 11 bases between. Germline-derived CDR1 and CDR2 are LNHDA and SQIVND (reference sequence).